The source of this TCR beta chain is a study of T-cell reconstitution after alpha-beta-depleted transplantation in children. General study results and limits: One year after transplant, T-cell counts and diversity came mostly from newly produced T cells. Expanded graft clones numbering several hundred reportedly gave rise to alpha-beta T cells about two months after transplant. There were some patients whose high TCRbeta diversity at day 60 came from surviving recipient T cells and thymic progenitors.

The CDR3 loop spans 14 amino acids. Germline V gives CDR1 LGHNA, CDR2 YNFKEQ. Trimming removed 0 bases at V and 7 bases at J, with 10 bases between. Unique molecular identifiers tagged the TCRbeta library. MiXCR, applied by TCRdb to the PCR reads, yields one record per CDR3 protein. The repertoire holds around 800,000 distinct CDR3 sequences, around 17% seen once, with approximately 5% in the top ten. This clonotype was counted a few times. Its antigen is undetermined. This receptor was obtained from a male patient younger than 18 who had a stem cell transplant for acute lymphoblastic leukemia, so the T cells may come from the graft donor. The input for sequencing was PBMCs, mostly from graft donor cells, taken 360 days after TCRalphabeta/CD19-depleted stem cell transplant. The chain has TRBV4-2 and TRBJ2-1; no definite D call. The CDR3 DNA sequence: TGTGCCAGCAGCCAAGATGCGATGGGTAATGAGCAGTTCTTC. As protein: CASSQDAMGNEQFF.